These 23 T cell receptor beta chains were sequenced from one sample in a study of response to subunit inactivated influenza vaccine (dated by TCRdb to 2016 to 2019). The method was RT-PCR. Reads for this sample came from an Illumina HiSeq 2500. Clones were called with MiXCR by TCRdb after fastp trimmed the public reads at Q25, and only in-frame beta chains were retained. CDR3 protein sequences are deduplicated, and each keeps its most common genes and DNA. The sample includes about 540,000 distinct CDR3 sequences, with under 30% observed a single time. Together, the top ten hold 2.5% to 3.5% of the sample. This same sample was also taken into another study, of T cells expressing NK-cell markers. From that second study: TCR beta cDNA libraries were prepared using 5'RACE template switching, which introduced a universal primer site and unique molecular identifiers.

The sample here was CD4+ T cells sorted from PBMCs, taken 11 to 12 days after vaccination. The source is a man aged 45-60 years who received an inactivated influenza vaccine. Donor details come from another sample of the same person, matched by shared clones.

This clonotype was seen a few times. The V call is TRBV12-3 or TRBV12-4, the J call TRBJ1-2; D call uncertain. The CDR3 sequence is 12 residues long. V lost 3 bases and J lost 4, with 6 bases in between. CDR3 nucleotide sequence: TGTGCCAGCAGTTTGATGCGCTATGGCTACACCTTC. This gives the protein CASSLMRYGYTF.

This clonotype was seen only a few times. CDR3 sequence: CASSSDLATSYEQYF. In nucleotides, the CDR3 is TGCGCCAGCAGCTCGGATCTAGCGACCTCCTACGAGCAGTACTTC. The chain is built from TRBV5-1 and TRBJ2-7; D is possibly TRBD2 (6 bases). Trimming cost V 3 bases and J 0 bases, with 13 bases left between them. The CDR3 covers 15 residues. Germline loops: CDR1 SGHRS, CDR2 YFSETQ.

The chain couples TRBV20-1 to TRBJ2-1; a weak D match, TRBD2 (7 bases). V was pared by 0 bases and J by 7 bases, with 19 bases between. This CDR3 has 16 amino acids. Germline V gene lookup returns CDR1 DFQATT and CDR2 SNEGSKA (reference sequence). CDR3 residues: CSARDPRGGRINEQFF. DNA of the CDR3: TGCAGTGCTAGAGATCCGAGGGGGGGCCGTATTAATGAGCAGTTCTTC.

The chain uses TRBV5-4 and TRBJ2-2, with 12 bases matching TRBD2. The CDR3 contains 17 residues. The V and J ends lost 4 bases and 5 bases, in that order; junction bases with no gene match: 9. CDR1 and CDR2 from the germline V gene are SGHNT and YYREEE (reference sequence). The CDR3 here is CASSRRTSGDPTGELFF. CDR3 in DNA: TGTGCCAGCAGCCGGAGGACTAGCGGGGACCCAACCGGGGAGCTGTTTTTT.

This clonotype has ten or more counts. The V call is TRBV12-3 or TRBV12-4, the J call TRBJ2-7, with TRBD1 identical over 12 bases. J was trimmed by 7 bases and V by 5 bases; bases with no gene match: 18. This CDR3 is 18 amino acids long. CDR3 sequence (DNA): TGTGCCAGCAGTCTCTCGGTTGTATGGGACAGGGGGCAGGGAGAGCAGTACTTC. Its protein product is CASSLSVVWDRGQGEQYF.

This clonotype has a handful of counts. The chain recombines TRBV3-1 with TRBJ2-1; TRBD2 agrees at 9 bases. The CDR3 consists of 15 residues. With 0 bases clipped from V and 8 bases from J, the junction kept 5 bases outside the gene matches. Germline loops: CDR1 LGHDT, CDR2 YNNKEL (reference sequence). The CDR3 region is CASSQDASGIYEQFF. In nucleotides, the CDR3 is TGTGCCAGCAGCCAAGATGCTAGCGGGATATATGAGCAGTTCTTC.

The chain carries TRBV12-3 or TRBV12-4 and TRBJ1-1, with a possible D match to TRBD1 (5 bases). Trimming shortened V by 5 bases and J by 10 bases, and 14 bases separated the two germline ends. CDR3 length equals 12 residues. As DNA, the CDR3 is TGTGCCAGCAGTCCCCACGGGGGAGCAGCTTTCTTT. It is translated as CASSPHGGAAFF.

The chain employs TRBV6-1 and TRBJ2-3; tentative D call: TRBD1 (6 bases). Trimming removed 3 bases from V and 2 bases from J, with 12 bases in between. In germline, CDR1 is MNHNS, CDR2 SASEGT. CDR3 size: 15 residues. The chain's CDR3 is CASSDQGGITDTQYF. The CDR3 nucleotides are TGTGCCAGCAGTGACCAAGGGGGTATCACAGATACGCAGTATTTT.

There are a few counts of this clonotype. The rearrangement uses TRBV29-1 and TRBJ2-1; a weak D match, TRBD2 (6 bases). The germline V gene encodes CDR1 SQVTM and CDR2 ANQGSEA. V was clipped by 4 bases and J by 7 bases, with 11 bases between them. This CDR3 is 12 amino acids long. CDR3 DNA sequence: TGCAGCGTTGTGATTGCGGGGAATGAGCAGTTCTTC. The encoded protein is CSVVIAGNEQFF.

The chain is built from TRBV6-1 and TRBJ2-3; 10 bases map to TRBD1. The germline CDR1 and CDR2 sequences are MNHNS and SASEGT. With 8 bases clipped from V and 3 bases from J, the junction kept 5 bases outside the gene matches. The CDR3 sequence is 14 residues long. The chain's CDR3 is CASGDRGRTDTQYF. In nucleotides, the CDR3 is TGTGCCAGCGGGGACAGGGGACGAACAGATACGCAGTATTTT.

This clonotype was counted many times. The chain is built from TRBV12-3 or TRBV12-4 and TRBJ2-1, with TRBD2 matching 10 bases. The CDR3 loop spans 16 amino acids. Trimming at V came to 7 bases and at J to 0 bases, leaving 6 bases not matched to a gene. CDR3 in DNA: TGTGCCAGCACCCTGACTAGCGGGTACTCCTACAATGAGCAGTTCTTC. It codes for CASTLTSGYSYNEQFF.

This clonotype turned up a few times. This chain joins TRBV7-9 and TRBJ2-7; D could derive from TRBD1 or TRBD2 (5 bases each). This CDR3 spans 15 amino acids. V lost 4 bases and J 2 bases, leaving 15 bases between the germline ends. CDR1 is SEHNR, CDR2 FQNEAQ, per germline (reference sequence). The CDR3 nucleotides read TGTGCCAGCAGCTCCTGGGGGAGAAATCCCTACGAGCAGTACTTC. Encoded protein: CASSSWGRNPYEQYF.

This clonotype turned up a few times. The chain uses TRBV6-1 and TRBJ1-1; TRBD1 agrees at 7 bases. Losses at the gene ends were 1 base for V and 11 bases for J; bases not matched to a gene: 10. Germline lookup yields CDR1 MNHNS and CDR2 SASEGT. The CDR3 contains 14 residues. The CDR3 region has the DNA TGTGCCAGCAGTGAAGAGGGGGCTGGGCAGATGGCTTTCTTT. This encodes CASSEEGAGQMAFF.

The rearrangement uses TRBV10-3 and TRBJ1-5, with 10 positions matching TRBD1. Unmatched junction bases numbered 9, after V lost 0 bases and J lost 4 bases. In germline, CDR1 is ENHRY, CDR2 SYGVKD. The CDR3 sequence is 18 residues long. For the CDR3, the DNA is TGTGCCATCAGTGAGTCGTTAGGGCGGGACAGGGGAAATCAGCCCCAGCATTTT. Translation: CAISESLGRDRGNQPQHF.

This clonotype has only a few counts. This chain uses TRBV4-2 with TRBJ1-2; D gene uncertain. V gave up 4 bases and J gave up 7 bases, with 19 bases separating them. CDR3 length: 15 residues. The germline V gene encodes CDR1 LGHNA and CDR2 YNFKEQ. The CDR3 reads CASSPDLRGDSGYTF. The CDR3 nucleotides read TGTGCCAGCAGCCCCGACCTACGGGGTGACTCTGGCTACACCTTC.

This rearrangement joins TRBV5-1 to TRBJ2-5; 9 bases align to TRBD2. There are 15 residues in the CDR3. With 2 bases clipped from V and 1 base from J, the junction kept 3 bases outside the gene matches. Germline CDR1 and CDR2: SGHRS and YFSETQ. The CDR3 is CASSFERGVQETQYF. CDR3 coding DNA: TGCGCCAGCAGCTTTGAGCGGGGGGTCCAAGAGACCCAGTACTTC.

This clonotype was detected a few times. The CDR3 loop is CASSYRQSYEQYF. Here the CDR3 DNA reads TGTGCCAGCAGTTACCGGCAATCCTACGAGCAGTACTTC. V gene TRBV6-5 combines with J gene TRBJ2-7; D is unresolved. With 2 bases removed from V and 1 base from J, the gap between germline ends came to 6 bases. CDR3 length: 13 residues. Germline V lookup: CDR1 MNHEY, CDR2 SVGAGI.

The V and J genes are TRBV20-1 and TRBJ1-2, with D perhaps TRBD1 (5 bases). This CDR3 region has 13 residues. V shed 3 bases and J shed 4 bases, with 12 bases lying between them. CDR1 is DFQATT and CDR2 is SNEGSKA in the germline V gene (reference sequence). The CDR3 reads CSAREGLSYGYTF. The CDR3 coding sequence is TGCAGTGCTAGGGAGGGACTTTCCTATGGCTACACCTTC.

A few counts support this clonotype. The chain employs TRBV15 and TRBJ1-5; D might be TRBD1 (5 bases). Germline CDR1 reads LNHNV; CDR2 reads YYDKDF (reference sequence). The CDR3 spans 16 residues. Trimming left V 1 base short and J 4 bases short, with 14 bases between. CDR3 protein: CATSRVGRVPNQPQHF. As DNA, the CDR3 is TGTGCCACCAGCAGAGTCGGCAGGGTTCCTAATCAGCCCCAGCATTTT.

This clonotype was recorded at least ten times. CDR3 sequence (DNA): TGTGCCAGCAGCTTAGGGGACCCAAACAATGAGCAGTTCTTC. This translates into CASSLGDPNNEQFF. V usage is TRBV7-8 and J usage is TRBJ2-1; D possibly uses TRBD1 or TRBD2 (5 bases each). Germline V lookup: CDR1 SGHVS, CDR2 FQNEAQ. The CDR3 contains 14 residues. The ends were cut back, 1 base at V and 5 bases at J, with 9 bases in the middle. Full variable domain (missing parts from reference TRBV7-8 and TRBJ2-1): GAGVSQSPRYKVAKRGQDVALRCDPISGHVSLFWYQQALGQGPEFLTYFQNEAQLDKSGLPSDRFFAERPEGSVSTLKIQRTQQEDSAVYLCASSLGDPNNEQFFGPGTRLTVL.

The chain couples TRBV7-2 to TRBJ2-3, with 8 bases identical to TRBD2. The CDR3 covers 17 residues. Germline V lookup: CDR1 SGHTA, CDR2 FQGNSA. V shed 0 bases and J 1 base; nucleotides not matched to a gene: 6. This CDR3 is CASSLAVGRGGTDTQYF. The CDR3 nucleotides read TGTGCCAGCAGCTTAGCGGTCGGGCGGGGGGGCACAGATACGCAGTATTTT. The whole variable domain, filled in from reference TRBV7-2 and TRBJ2-3, reads GAGVSQSPSNKVTEKGKDVELRCDPISGHTALYWYRQSLGQGLEFLIYFQGNSAPDKSGLPSDRFSAERTGGSVSTLTIQRTQQEDSAVYLCASSLAVGRGGTDTQYFGPGTRLTVL.

The rearrangement links TRBV27 to TRBJ1-6; D is possibly TRBD1 (5 bases). CDR1 MNHEY and CDR2 SMNVEV come from the germline V gene (reference sequence). The CDR3 contains 13 residues. Deletions cut 4 bases from V and 9 bases from J, with 10 bases between. As DNA, the CDR3 is TGTGCCAGCAGTTCCCCAGGGCCTTCACCCCTCCACTTT. The encoded protein is CASSSPGPSPLHF.

The chain uses TRBV15 and TRBJ2-2; possible D gene TRBD1, 6 bases. The CDR3 covers 15 residues. Germline values: CDR1 LNHNV, CDR2 YYDKDF (reference sequence). The V gene lost 0 bases and the J gene lost 5 bases, with 10 bases spanning the gap. In nucleotides, the CDR3 is TGTGCCACCAGCAGAGAGCAGGGGCCAACCGGGGAGCTGTTTTTT. Its translation is CATSREQGPTGELFF.